This paragraph covers one T cell receptor beta chain sequence. The sample originates from a study of T-cell memory formation after mild COVID-19. TCRdb analysed the 5' RACE reads with MiXCR anew, one entry per CDR3 protein. Of about 390,000 distinct CDR3 sequences in the sample, 15% to 20% were seen once. Sequencing was performed on PBMCs or a T cell subset sorted from them (not recorded which). The TCR originated in a man aged 18 to 30 who had mild COVID-19 (a few samples of this study predate the infection). Cell type and time point are not known.

The CDR3 nucleotides are TGTGCCGTCAGCCCAGCCGGGACCTCGGTTGAGCAGTTCTTC. Its protein product is CAVSPAGTSVEQFF. The chain joins TRBV28 to TRBJ2-1; D tentatively fits TRBD1 or TRBD2 (5 bases each). V lost 11 bases and J lost 9, with 23 bases in between. Germline CDR1 reads MDHEN; CDR2 reads SYDVKM. This CDR3 has 14 residues.